Following are 23 T cell receptor beta chains from one sample sequenced in a study of OX40 agonist ivuxolimab in advanced cancers. The data were produced by immunoSEQ multiplex PCR, yet TCRdb's version contains in-frame clones alone and is incomplete. Counted here are tens of thousands of clones, 89% occurring once; the ten biggest clones make up 12%. Sequenced material: CD4+ or CD8+ T cells sorted from blood, taken in a trial of the OX40 agonist ivuxolimab. All receptors derive from an adult with an advanced solid tumor such as melanoma, head and neck, liver or kidney cancer.

The rearrangement joins TRBV9 to TRBJ2-6; D is perhaps TRBD2 (6 bases). The CDR3 extends over 16 amino acids. CDR1 SGDLS and CDR2 YYNGEE come from the germline V gene. V shed 4 bases and J shed 3 bases, with 14 bases lying between them. The CDR3 sequence is CASSSGGGSGANVLTF. CDR3 DNA sequence: TGTGCCAGCAGCTCCGGGGGAGGCAGTGGGGCCAACGTCCTGACTTTC.

The genes are TRBV5-5 and TRBJ1-1; 7 nucleotides line up with TRBD1. The CDR3 sequence is 14 residues long. Germline values: CDR1 SGHKS, CDR2 YYEKEE (reference sequence). V was pared by 4 bases and J by 5 bases, with 8 bases of the junction left unmatched. The CDR3 is CASSPDRTGTEAFF. The CDR3 region has the DNA TGTGCCAGCAGCCCGGACAGGACGGGGACTGAAGCTTTCTTT.

The table lists this clone with a few counts. This chain links TRBV6-4 with TRBJ1-2; possibly TRBD1 for D (5 bases). Germline CDR1 is MRHNA and CDR2 is SNTAGT. The CDR3 spans 16 residues. Trimming cost V 0 bases and J 0 bases, with 11 bases left between them. In nucleotides, the CDR3 is TGTGCCAGCAGTGACTCGTTCGGGGGTGCTAACTATGGCTACACCTTC. It encodes CASSDSFGGANYGYTF.

This chain links TRBV7-9 with TRBJ1-4, with TRBD1 matching 8 bases. Germline-derived CDR1 and CDR2 are SEHNR and FQNEAQ (reference sequence). Trimming took 4 bases from V and 8 from J; bases not matched to a gene: 9. CDR3 size: 15 residues. This chain's CDR3 is CASSSLDRAREKLFF. CDR3 nucleotide sequence: TGTGCCAGCAGCTCTCTGGACAGGGCTAGGGAAAAACTGTTTTTT.

This chain uses TRBV11-2 with TRBJ1-1, with unresolved D. Germline CDR1 is SGHAT and CDR2 is FQNNGV. V lost 6 bases and J 5 bases, leaving 13 bases between the germline ends. The CDR3 has 13 amino acids. CDR3 DNA sequence: TGTGCCAGCAGTAAAAAGAGGGAGACTGAAGCTTTCTTT. Its translation is CASSKKRETEAFF.

The chain links TRBV7-6 to TRBJ2-2; 7 nucleotides align to TRBD1. The CDR3 runs 17 residues. The junction had 14 bases not matched to a gene; V was cut back by 3 bases and J by 7 bases. The germline V gene encodes CDR1 SGHVS and CDR2 FNYEAQ. The CDR3 DNA reads as TGTGCCAGCAGCTTTCCTCTGCAGGGGGTCGGTGGCGGGGAGCTGTTTTTT. Its translation: CASSFPLQGVGGGELFF.

This chain joins TRBV5-1 and TRBJ1-4, with 8 positions matching TRBD1. Germline lookup yields CDR1 SGHRS and CDR2 YFSETQ. With 1 base clipped from V and 6 bases from J, the junction kept 5 bases outside the gene matches. This CDR3 has 15 residues. CDR3 nucleotides: TGCGCCAGCAGCTTGACGGACAGGGTGTATGAAAAACTGTTTTTT. Translated: CASSLTDRVYEKLFF.

The chain has TRBV10-3 and TRBJ1-6, with 10 bases aligning to TRBD1. V dropped 0 bases and J dropped 8; count of bases not matched to a gene: 7. The CDR3 runs 17 residues. Looked up from germline, CDR1 is ENHRY and CDR2 is SYGVKD. CDR3 residues: CAISESLVGQGDSPLHF. CDR3 DNA: TGTGCCATCAGTGAGTCCCTCGTCGGACAGGGGGATTCACCCCTCCACTTT.

The rearrangement links TRBV27 to TRBJ1-1; D ambiguous. With 2 bases removed from V and 5 bases from J, the gap between germline ends came to 9 bases. The germline gives CDR1 MNHEY, CDR2 SMNVEV (reference sequence). This CDR3 spans 13 amino acids. The DNA for the CDR3 is TGTGCCAGCAGTTTAAGAACGTGGACTGAAGCTTTCTTT. This sequence encodes CASSLRTWTEAFF.

The chain employs TRBV4-1 and TRBJ2-7, with 10 positions matching TRBD1. Per germline, CDR1 MGHRA and CDR2 YSYEKL. The CDR3 length is 14 residues. The V segment lost 1 base and the J segment 4 bases; nucleotides outside the gene matches: 1. CDR3 protein: CASSQGQGAYEQYV. The CDR3 DNA follows: TGCGCCAGCAGCCAAGGACAGGGGGCTTACGAGCAGTACGTC.

Only a few counts were recorded for this clone. The chain uses TRBV2 and TRBJ1-3, with 9 bases fitting TRBD1. The germline V gene encodes CDR1 SNHLY and CDR2 FYNNEI. The junction had 5 bases not matched to a gene; V was cut back by 6 bases and J by 2 bases. This CDR3 is built from 15 residues. In nucleotides, the CDR3 is TGTGCCAGCAGAGGACAGGGGAAGGCTGGAAACACCATATATTTT. Protein product: CASRGQGKAGNTIYF.

The chain uses TRBV9 and TRBJ2-1; a weak D match, TRBD2 (5 bases). Trimming pared 5 bases from V and 3 bases from J, leaving 12 bases between. The germline V gene encodes CDR1 SGDLS and CDR2 YYNGEE. This CDR3 is built from 14 residues. This CDR3 reads CASSSGSSYNEQFF. In DNA form, the CDR3 reads TGTGCCAGCAGTTCGGGGAGTAGCTACAATGAGCAGTTCTTC. The variable domain in full, with the rest retrieved from reference TRBV9 and TRBJ2-1, is DSGVTQTPKHLITATGQRVTLRCSPRSGDLSVYWYQQSLDQGLQFLIQYYNGEERAKGNILERFSAQQFPDLHSELNLSSLELGDSALYFCASSSGSSYNEQFFGPGTRLTVL.

This clone was detected only a few times. This chain's CDR3 is CASSLPPPGPQHF. The CDR3, as DNA: TGTGCCAGCAGCTTACCCCCGCCGGGGCCCCAGCATTTT. The rearrangement uses TRBV11-3 and TRBJ1-5; no clear D. V lost 2 bases and J lost 9, with 11 bases in between. Germline values: CDR1 SGHNT, CDR2 YENEEA. This CDR3 region has 13 residues.

This clone appeared a single time. V and J are TRBV6-5 and TRBJ1-6; D ambiguous. This CDR3 comprises 15 residues. V lost 0 bases to trimming and J lost 6 bases, with 9 bases between them. Germline assignment: CDR1 MNHEY and CDR2 SVGAGI. The CDR3 region is CASSYSREANSPLHF. CDR3 DNA sequence: TGTGCCAGCAGTTACTCGAGGGAGGCTAATTCACCCCTCCACTTT.

The genes are TRBV7-9 and TRBJ2-7, with 11 bases identical to TRBD2. From germline, CDR1 is SEHNR and CDR2 FQNEAQ (reference sequence). With V trimmed by 1 base and J by 4 bases, 3 bases remained unmatched. This CDR3 has 15 residues. This CDR3 reads CASSLGSGREYEQYF. The CDR3 DNA follows: TGTGCCAGCAGCTTAGGTAGCGGGAGGGAGTACGAGCAGTACTTC.

The chain employs TRBV30 and TRBJ1-6; D unclear. V was shortened by 3 bases and J by 7 bases, with 10 bases between the two germline ends. Germline V gene sequence: CDR1 GTSNPN, CDR2 SVGIG (reference sequence). This CDR3 has 13 residues. CDR3 amino acids: CAWRLTANSPLHF. The CDR3 DNA follows: TGTGCCTGGAGGCTAACAGCAAATTCACCCCTCCACTTT.

The chain is built from TRBV7-9 and TRBJ1-2; no clear D. Germline assignment: CDR1 SEHNR and CDR2 FQNEAQ (reference sequence). This CDR3 is 12 amino acids long. Trimming removed 5 bases at V and 7 bases at J, with 11 bases between. CDR3 loop: CASSPPVGGYTF. CDR3 coding DNA: TGTGCCAGCAGCCCCCCTGTGGGTGGCTACACCTTC.

The chain recombines TRBV7-9 with TRBJ2-2; no clear D gene. V lost 7 bases and J 5 bases, leaving 11 bases between the germline ends. The CDR3 consists of 13 residues. From germline, CDR1 is SEHNR and CDR2 FQNEAQ (reference sequence). CDR3 DNA: TGTGCCAGCATCAATATTGGGACCGGGGAGCTGTTTTTT. Translating gives CASINIGTGELFF.

V is TRBV19 and J is TRBJ1-5; 11 bases fit TRBD1. The CDR3 spans 15 residues. The V gene end was trimmed by 3 bases and the J gene end by 6 bases; junction bases not matched to a gene: 4. Germline V gene data show CDR1 as LNHDA and CDR2 as SQIVND (reference sequence). The CDR3 DNA reads as TGTGCCAGTAGTATTGGACAGGGGGCTGTTCAGCCCCAGCATTTT. Encoded protein: CASSIGQGAVQPQHF.

The J gene is TRBJ1-1, the V gene TRBV10-3, with 9 nucleotides matching TRBD1. Losses at the gene ends were 3 bases for V and 1 base for J; bases not matched to a gene: 9. CDR1 and CDR2 (germline): ENHRY, SYGVKD. This CDR3 contains 17 residues. In nucleotides, the CDR3 is TGTGCCATCAGTGATACTTTCCGGGGACAGGGGAACACTGAAGCTTTCTTT. Its translation: CAISDTFRGQGNTEAFF.

The chain recombines TRBV21-1 with TRBJ2-2; TRBD2, the table's D call, lacks a check against the DNA. TRBV21-1 is recorded as a pseudogene. The CDR3 loop spans 22 amino acids. The CDR3 sequence is CASSKLGVGRIAGASNTGELFF. DNA for the CDR3: TGTGCCAGCAGCAAACTCGGAGTAGGGAGAATAGCGGGAGCCTCGAACACCGGGGAGCTGTTTTTT.

The table lists this clone with a count of one. This chain links TRBV7-9 with TRBJ2-1, with TRBD2 matching 7 bases. CDR3 size: 13 residues. With 7 bases clipped from V and 5 bases from J, the junction kept 5 bases outside the gene matches. CDR1 is SEHNR and CDR2 is FQNEAQ in the germline V gene (reference sequence). For the CDR3, the DNA is TGTGCCAGCATCGAGCGGGAAAACAATGAGCAGTTCTTC. Translation gives CASIERENNEQFF. The entire variable domain, with the rest obtained from reference TRBV7-9 and TRBJ2-1, is as follows: DTGVSQNPRHKITKRGQNVTFRCDPISEHNRLYWYRQTLGQGPEFLTYFQNEAQLEKSRLLSDRFSAERPKGSFSTLEIQRTEQGDSAMYLCASIERENNEQFFGPGTRLTVL.

The table lists this clone with many counts. The rearrangement joins TRBV4-2 to TRBJ1-2; no clear D. CDR1 is LGHNA, CDR2 YNFKEQ, per germline. This CDR3 has 16 residues. Trimming removed 1 base from V and 0 bases from J, with 12 bases in between. CDR3 sequence reads: CASSQGRDIPNYGYTF. For the CDR3, the DNA is TGTGCCAGCAGCCAAGGAAGGGATATCCCTAACTATGGCTACACCTTC.